Presented here are 5 T cell receptor beta chains from one specimen sequenced in a study of T cell repertoires in cytomegalovirus infection. TCRdb redid the calling of the reads with MiXCR, one entry per CDR3 protein. This sample has 150,000 to 200,000 distinct CDR3 sequences, with 17% found just once. The sample taken for sequencing was CD8+ T cells from PBMCs. The receptors originated from a human donor in good health (CMV status not recorded). Some clones in this sample may be carry-over from other donors' samples.

The chain is built from TRBV19 and TRBJ2-1; the match to TRBD2 covers 14 bases. V shed 4 bases, J shed 8 bases, and the junction held 4 bases outside the gene matches. Germline V gene data show CDR1 as LNHDA and CDR2 as SQIVND (reference sequence). The CDR3 sequence is 15 residues long. The DNA of the CDR3 is TGTGCCAGTAGTAGAGGACTAGCGGGGGGCCATGAGCAGTTCTTC. Protein: CASSRGLAGGHEQFF.

This clonotype has only a few counts. This chain links TRBV12-3 or TRBV12-4 with TRBJ2-3, with 8 bases matching TRBD2. Losses at the gene ends were 8 bases for V and 5 bases for J; bases not matched to a gene: 6. The CDR3 is 13 residues long. CDR3 DNA: TGTGCCAGCGGAGCGGGGGCTATAGATACGCAGTATTTT. This encodes CASGAGAIDTQYF.

At least ten counts were recorded for this clonotype. V and J are TRBV7-9 and TRBJ2-2; D unresolved. The CDR3 runs 16 residues. V lost 1 base and J lost 0, with 9 bases in between. CDR1 is SEHNR, CDR2 FQNEAQ, per germline (reference sequence). The CDR3: CASSLDRFSNTGELFF. The CDR3 nucleotides are TGTGCCAGCAGCTTAGATAGGTTCTCGAACACCGGGGAGCTGTTTTTT.

V usage is TRBV4-1 and J usage is TRBJ2-7; a weak D match, TRBD2 (6 bases). V lost 0 bases, J lost 5 bases, and 14 bases lay in between. This CDR3 contains 15 residues. The germline gives CDR1 MGHRA, CDR2 YSYEKL. The CDR3 bases are TGCGCCAGCAGCCAAGATCCCTCTCCGGGGGACGAGCAGTACTTC. Translated, it gives CASSQDPSPGDEQYF.

This clonotype showed up just a few times. This sequence joins TRBV20-1 and TRBJ2-2; D uncertain. The V end was cut by 5 bases, the J end by 2 bases, with 18 bases between. CDR3 size: 16 residues. Germline V gives CDR1 DFQATT, CDR2 SNEGSKA (reference sequence). CDR3 nucleotides: TGCAGTGCTCTGGAGCGATTCGGCTTAAACACCGGGGAGCTGTTTTTT. Translated: CSALERFGLNTGELFF.